This is a list of T cell receptor beta chains from one sample in a study of T cell repertoires in cytomegalovirus infection. TCRdb reprocessed the reads via MiXCR and lists one record per CDR3 protein. Of fewer than 700,000 distinct CDR3 sequences listed, roughly 24% are singletons. Sequencing used CD8+ T cells from PBMCs. These TCRs come from a human donor in good health (CMV status not recorded). Some clones in this sample may be carry-over from other donors' samples. Each CDR3 is given with its conserved first and last residue. D genes are given only for firm matches. The size entry is marked missing in some rows and otherwise reads once, few, many or a size class.

d_call: -
v_call: TRBV14
clone_size: -
j_call: TRBJ1-2
cdr3_aa: CASSHVQENYGYTF
cdr3_nt: TGTGCCAGCAGCCATGTACAGGAAAACTATGGCTACACCTTC

d_call: TRBD2
v_call: TRBV20-1
clone_size: many
j_call: TRBJ2-1
cdr3_aa: CSARGLPREQFF
cdr3_nt: TGCAGTGCTAGGGGACTACCCAGGGAGCAGTTCTTC

d_call: -
v_call: TRBV14
clone_size: few
j_call: TRBJ2-1
cdr3_aa: CASSHLGRLSAYNEQFF
cdr3_nt: TGTGCCAGCAGCCATCTGGGGAGGTTATCCGCTTACAATGAGCAGTTCTTC

d_call: TRBD2
v_call: TRBV20-1
clone_size: -
j_call: TRBJ2-1
cdr3_aa: CSRPGLASYNEQFF
cdr3_nt: TGCAGTAGGCCGGGACTAGCTTCCTACAATGAGCAGTTCTTC

d_call: TRBD1
v_call: TRBV27
clone_size: -
j_call: TRBJ2-3
cdr3_aa: CASSDRAYTDTQYF
cdr3_nt: TGTGCCAGCAGCGACAGGGCCTACACAGATACGCAGTATTTT

d_call: -
v_call: TRBV7-9
clone_size: few
j_call: TRBJ1-1
cdr3_aa: CASSPEGWTEAFF
cdr3_nt: TGTGCCAGCAGCCCAGAGGGGTGGACTGAAGCTTTCTTT

d_call: -
v_call: TRBV27
clone_size: -
j_call: TRBJ2-1
cdr3_aa: CASSLYGSYSYNEQFF
cdr3_nt: TGTGCCAGCAGTTTATACGGCAGTTACTCCTACAATGAGCAGTTCTTC

d_call: -
v_call: TRBV23-1
clone_size: -
j_call: TRBJ2-7
cdr3_aa: CAMWARRGYNHEQYF
cdr3_nt: TGCGCGATGTGGGCGAGGAGGGGCTATAATCACGAGCAGTACTTC

d_call: -
v_call: TRBV5-1
clone_size: few
j_call: TRBJ2-1
cdr3_aa: CASSQKGAYNEQFF
cdr3_nt: TGCGCCAGCAGCCAAAAGGGGGCCTACAATGAGCAGTTCTTC

d_call: -
v_call: TRBV2
clone_size: once
j_call: TRBJ2-1
cdr3_aa: CASEAVPGNEQFF
cdr3_nt: TGTGCCTCTGAGGCCGTCCCGGGGAATGAGCAGTTCTTC

d_call: TRBD2
v_call: TRBV7-2
clone_size: many
j_call: TRBJ2-1
cdr3_aa: CASSLARGYNEQFF
cdr3_nt: TGTGCCAGCAGCTTGGCGCGGGGGTACAATGAGCAGTTCTTC

d_call: TRBD2
v_call: TRBV5-6
clone_size: few
j_call: TRBJ2-4
cdr3_aa: CASSLGAGTIAKNIQYF
cdr3_nt: TGTGCCAGCAGCTTGGGGGCAGGGACTATAGCCAAAAACATTCAGTACTTC

d_call: -
v_call: TRBV2
clone_size: -
j_call: TRBJ1-1
cdr3_aa: CASETQVTEAFF
cdr3_nt: TGTGCCAGCGAAACCCAAGTCACTGAAGCTTTCTTT

d_call: TRBD1
v_call: TRBV6-5
clone_size: -
j_call: TRBJ2-5
cdr3_aa: CASSWGPPGTGSSGQETQYF
cdr3_nt: TGTGCCAGCAGTTGGGGTCCCCCCGGGACAGGGAGTTCGGGACAAGAGACCCAGTACTTC

d_call: TRBD1
v_call: TRBV7-3
clone_size: many
j_call: TRBJ1-1
cdr3_aa: CASSRYDRDPEAFF
cdr3_nt: TGTGCCAGCAGCCGGTACGACAGGGATCCTGAAGCTTTCTTT

d_call: TRBD2
v_call: TRBV2
clone_size: -
j_call: TRBJ2-7
cdr3_aa: CASSGPLAGGSYEQYF
cdr3_nt: TGTGCCAGCAGTGGACCCCTAGCGGGGGGCTCCTACGAGCAGTACTTC

d_call: -
v_call: TRBV28
clone_size: many
j_call: TRBJ1-1
cdr3_aa: CASSPVGGVNTEAFF
cdr3_nt: TGTGCCAGCAGTCCGGTCGGCGGAGTGAACACTGAAGCTTTCTTT

d_call: TRBD1
v_call: TRBV4-2
clone_size: few
j_call: TRBJ1-5
cdr3_aa: CASSQLGTGRDSNQPQHF
cdr3_nt: TGTGCCAGCAGCCAATTGGGGACAGGTCGTGATAGCAATCAGCCCCAGCATTTT

d_call: -
v_call: TRBV7-9
clone_size: many
j_call: TRBJ1-5
cdr3_aa: CASSFGGLQPQHF
cdr3_nt: TGTGCCAGCAGCTTCGGGGGGCTCCAGCCCCAGCATTTT

d_call: -
v_call: TRBV6-5
clone_size: few
j_call: TRBJ2-5
cdr3_aa: CASSYSHPMRLEWETQYF
cdr3_nt: TGTGCCAGCAGTTACTCCCACCCGATGAGACTAGAATGGGAGACCCAGTACTTC